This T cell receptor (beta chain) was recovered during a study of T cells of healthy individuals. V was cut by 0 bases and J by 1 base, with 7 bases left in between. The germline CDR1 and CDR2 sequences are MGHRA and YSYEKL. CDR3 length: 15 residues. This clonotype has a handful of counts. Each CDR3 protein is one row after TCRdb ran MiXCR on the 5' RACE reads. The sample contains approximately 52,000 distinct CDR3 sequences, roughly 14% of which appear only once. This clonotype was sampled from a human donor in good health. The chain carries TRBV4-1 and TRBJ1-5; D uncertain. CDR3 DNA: TGCGCCAGCAGCCAAGACGGGCGAAGCAATCAGCCCCAGCATTTT. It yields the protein CASSQDGRSNQPQHF.